The 4 T cell receptor beta chains in this list originate from one sample, sequenced in a study of T cells in Graves' hyperthyroidism and ophthalmopathy (dated by TCRdb to about 2019). Library preparation used multiplex PCR. The instrument was an Illumina HiSeq 2000. The TCR beta CDR3 regions were amplified from the RNA transcripts. For the first round of RT-PCR on the TCR CDR3, the HTBI primer set was used together with the Qiagen OneStep RT-PCR kit. The raw public data were reprocessed by TCRdb itself: fastp quality trimming at Q25, MiXCR clonotype calling, in-frame beta chains only. Rows are unified per CDR3 protein, each entry keeping the most common DNA and genes. The sample table holds approximately 620,000 distinct CDR3 sequences, of which more than 11% were seen once. The ten largest make up 5.8% of the sample. Sequencing was done on a sample of blood. These receptors originate from a woman aged 30 to 39 with Graves' hyperthyroidism that later progressed to Graves' ophthalmopathy.

The V and J genes are TRBV5-8 and TRBJ2-7; TRBD2 aligns across 14 bases. J gave up 5 bases and V 4 bases, and 8 bases lay outside the gene matches. The CDR3 runs to 16 residues. Germline CDR1 SGHTS, CDR2 YDEGEE. CDR3 protein: CASSLLRGLAGDEQYF. Written as DNA, the CDR3 is TGTGCCAGCAGCCTACTCAGGGGACTAGCGGGAGACGAGCAGTACTTC. Looking up the rest from reference TRBV5-8 and TRBJ2-7 gives the full variable domain: EAGVTQSPTHLIKTRGQQATLRCSPISGHTSVYWYQQALGLGLQFLLWYDEGEERNRGNFPPRFSGRQFPNYSSELNVNALELEDSALYLCASSLLRGLAGDEQYFGPGTRLTVT.

The chain joins TRBV11-2 to TRBJ1-4, with D possibly being TRBD1 (6 bases). Germline lookup yields CDR1 SGHAT and CDR2 FQNNGV. Trimming cost V 3 bases and J 5 bases, with 16 bases left between them. The length of the CDR3 is 16 residues. CDR3 DNA: TGTGCCAGCAGCTTCGTGGTCAGGCAGGGGAATGAAAAACTGTTTTTT. As protein: CASSFVVRQGNEKLFF.

This chain joins TRBV13 and TRBJ1-2, with 10 bases identical to TRBD1. Per germline, CDR1 PRHDT and CDR2 FYEKMQ (reference sequence). The ends lost 5 bases at V and 3 bases at J; junction bases unmatched: 6. The CDR3 is made up of 15 amino acids. CDR3 coding DNA: TGTGCCAGCAGCCCCCGGGACAGGGGCGACTATGGCTACACCTTC. Amino acid sequence: CASSPRDRGDYGYTF.

This clonotype was seen repeatedly, ten times or more. The V and J genes are TRBV12-3 or TRBV12-4 and TRBJ2-1; 11 bases fit TRBD2. CDR3 length equals 15 residues. The V segment lost 6 bases and the J segment 3 bases; nucleotides outside the gene matches: 4. CDR3 sequence reads: CASRLAGGFYNEQFF. CDR3 bases: TGTGCCAGCAGGCTAGCGGGAGGATTCTACAATGAGCAGTTCTTC.